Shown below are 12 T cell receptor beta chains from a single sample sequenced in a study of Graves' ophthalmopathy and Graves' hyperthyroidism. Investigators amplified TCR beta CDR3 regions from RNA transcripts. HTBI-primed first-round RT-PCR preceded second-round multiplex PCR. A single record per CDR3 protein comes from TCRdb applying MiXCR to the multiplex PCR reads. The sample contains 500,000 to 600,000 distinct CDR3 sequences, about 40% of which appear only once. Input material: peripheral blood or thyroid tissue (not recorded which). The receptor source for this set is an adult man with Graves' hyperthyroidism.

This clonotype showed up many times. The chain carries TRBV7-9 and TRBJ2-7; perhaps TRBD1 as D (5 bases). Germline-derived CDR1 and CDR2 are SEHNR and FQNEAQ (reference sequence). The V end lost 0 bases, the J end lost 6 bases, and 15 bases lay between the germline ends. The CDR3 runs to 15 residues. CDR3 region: CASSLASGRQGEQYF. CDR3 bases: TGTGCCAGCAGCTTAGCATCAGGTCGGCAGGGCGAGCAGTACTTC.

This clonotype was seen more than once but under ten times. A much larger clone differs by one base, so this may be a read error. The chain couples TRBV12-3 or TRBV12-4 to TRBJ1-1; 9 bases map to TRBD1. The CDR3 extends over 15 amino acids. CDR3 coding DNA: TGTGCCAGCAGCCCCGGGACAGGGTTAAACACTGAAGCTTCCTTT. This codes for CASSPGTGLNTEASF.

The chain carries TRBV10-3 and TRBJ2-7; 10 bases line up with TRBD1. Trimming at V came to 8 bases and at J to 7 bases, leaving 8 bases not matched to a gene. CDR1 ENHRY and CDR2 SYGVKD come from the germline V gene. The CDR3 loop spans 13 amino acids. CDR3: CAIPGRGQGEQYF. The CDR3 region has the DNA TGTGCCATCCCCGGAAGGGGACAGGGGGAGCAGTACTTC.

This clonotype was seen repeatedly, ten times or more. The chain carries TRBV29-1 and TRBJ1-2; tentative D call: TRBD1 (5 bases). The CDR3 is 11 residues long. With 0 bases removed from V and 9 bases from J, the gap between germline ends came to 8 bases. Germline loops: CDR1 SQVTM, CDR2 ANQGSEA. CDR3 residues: CSVEERGSYTF. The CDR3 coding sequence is TGCAGCGTTGAAGAAAGGGGAAGCTACACCTTC.

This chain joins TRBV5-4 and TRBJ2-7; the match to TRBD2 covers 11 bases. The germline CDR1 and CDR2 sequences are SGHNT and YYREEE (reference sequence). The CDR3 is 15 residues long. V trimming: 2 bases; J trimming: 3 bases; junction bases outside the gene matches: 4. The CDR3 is CASSFSGTSGYEQYF. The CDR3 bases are TGTGCCAGCAGCTTTTCCGGGACTAGCGGCTACGAGCAGTACTTC.

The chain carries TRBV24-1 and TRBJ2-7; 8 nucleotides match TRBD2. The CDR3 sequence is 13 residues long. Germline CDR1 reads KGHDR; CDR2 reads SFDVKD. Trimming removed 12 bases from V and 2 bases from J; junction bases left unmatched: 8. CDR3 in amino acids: CAWAGLGTYEQYF. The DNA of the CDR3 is TGTGCCTGGGCGGGACTAGGAACCTACGAGCAGTACTTC.

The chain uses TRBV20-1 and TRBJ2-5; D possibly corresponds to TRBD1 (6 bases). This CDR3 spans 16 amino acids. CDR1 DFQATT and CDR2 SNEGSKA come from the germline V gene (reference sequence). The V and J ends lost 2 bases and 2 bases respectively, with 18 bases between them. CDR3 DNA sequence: TGCAGTGCTAGAAGGACAGTTTTTTCGCAACAAGAGACCCAGTACTTC. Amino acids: CSARRTVFSQQETQYF.

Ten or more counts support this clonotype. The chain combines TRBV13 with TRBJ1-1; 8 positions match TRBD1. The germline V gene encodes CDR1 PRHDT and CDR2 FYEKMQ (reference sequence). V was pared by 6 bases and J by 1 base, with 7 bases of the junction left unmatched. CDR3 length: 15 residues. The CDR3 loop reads CASRDEGQANTEAFF. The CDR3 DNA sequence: TGTGCCAGCAGAGACGAGGGACAGGCGAACACTGAAGCTTTCTTT.

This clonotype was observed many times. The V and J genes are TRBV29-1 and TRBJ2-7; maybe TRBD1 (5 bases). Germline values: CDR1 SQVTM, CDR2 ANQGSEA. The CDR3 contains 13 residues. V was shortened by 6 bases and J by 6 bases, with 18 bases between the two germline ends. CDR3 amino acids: CSVGLVQRSEQYF. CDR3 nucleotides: TGCAGCGTGGGGCTGGTCCAGCGTAGCGAGCAGTACTTC.

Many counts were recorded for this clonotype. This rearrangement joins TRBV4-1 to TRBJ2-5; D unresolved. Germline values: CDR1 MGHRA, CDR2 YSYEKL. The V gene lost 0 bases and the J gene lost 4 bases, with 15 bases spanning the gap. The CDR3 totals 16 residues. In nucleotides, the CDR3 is TGCGCCAGCAGCCAAGATCGGGCGGCAGGTCGAGAGACCCAGTACTTC. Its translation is CASSQDRAAGRETQYF.

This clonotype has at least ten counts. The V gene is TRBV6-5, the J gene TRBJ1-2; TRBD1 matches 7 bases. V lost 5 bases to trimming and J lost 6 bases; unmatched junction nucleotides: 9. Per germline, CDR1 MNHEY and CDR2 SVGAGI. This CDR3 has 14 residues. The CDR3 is CASSTTGLVNGYTF. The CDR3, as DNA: TGTGCCAGCAGTACGACAGGGCTGGTGAATGGCTACACCTTC.

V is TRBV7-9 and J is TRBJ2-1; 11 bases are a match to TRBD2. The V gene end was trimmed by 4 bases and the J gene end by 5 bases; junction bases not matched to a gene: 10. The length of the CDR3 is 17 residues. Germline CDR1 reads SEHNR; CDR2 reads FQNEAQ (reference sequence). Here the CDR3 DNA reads TGTGCCAGCAGCTCAACACTAGCGGGAGTTCTCCACAATGAGCAGTTCTTC. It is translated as CASSSTLAGVLHNEQFF.